The present entry profiles one T cell receptor beta chain with its context. The use of a sample-barcoded 5' primer and a J-beta primer mix characterized a second PCR of roughly 7 to 12 cycles. TCRdb itself ran the 5' RACE reads through MiXCR, one entry per CDR3 protein. The table records hundreds of thousands of distinct CDR3 sequences, 29% of them present only once. This entry belongs to a study of blood T cells in healthy people across ages. Germline-derived CDR1 and CDR2 are SGHRS and YFSETQ. The CDR3 runs 14 residues. V shed 4 bases, J shed 2 bases, and the junction held 5 bases outside the gene matches. Each donor had around 9.2 milliliters of peripheral blood drawn.

The sample comprised blood. This chain uses TRBV5-1 with TRBJ1-1; the match to TRBD1 covers 7 bases. This TCR was recovered from a woman aged 80 or older in good health. The CDR3 sequence is CASSDRAQNTEAFF. The CDR3 DNA reads as TGCGCCAGCAGCGACAGGGCCCAAAACACTGAAGCTTTCTTT.